The 25 T cell receptor beta chains below come from one sample, sequenced in a study of T cells in women clearing cervical HPV infection. The method was immunoSEQ multiplex PCR; TCRdb's version includes in-frame clones alone and lacks a portion of them. Listed are about 23,000 clones; approximately 24% falls within the top ten. Material for sequencing was blood buffy coat. All receptors derive from a woman aged 18 to 75 with a cervical HPV16 infection that either progressed to CIN3+ or cleared (not recorded which).

In the case of this clone: The read terminates 3 residues before the CDR3 end, so the remaining end is supplied by the germline J gene. The chain couples TRBV28 to TRBJ1-5, with 7 bases fitting TRBD1. CDR3 length equals 14 residues. Germline CDR1 and CDR2: MDHEN and SYDVKM. V lost 6 bases, J lost 6 bases, and 8 bases stayed unmatched. CDR3 DNA, as far as it was read: TGTGCCAGCAGCCCCGACAGGGTCCGTCAGCCC. This sequence encodes CASSPDRVRQP. The full CDR3 protein reads CASSPDRVRQPQHF.

Concerning this clone itself: Germline is not matched at one junction end, which may reflect a read error. The read terminates 3 residues ahead of where the CDR3 ends, so the germline J gene completes it. The J gene is TRBJ2-2, the V gene TRBV23-1, with a possible D match to TRBD2 (6 bases). Being an ORF, TRBV23-1 has a function that is uncertain. The CDR3 extends over 16 amino acids. CDR3 DNA, as far as it was read: TGCGCCAGCATTCAACCGGGACTCGCCTTCACCGGGGAG. Protein product: CASIQPGLAFTGE. The entire CDR3 sequence reads CASIQPGLAFTGELFF.

As regards this clone: The DNA ends 3 residues before the CDR3 does, and the rest of the CDR3 is filled in from the germline J gene. This chain joins TRBV5-1 and TRBJ1-1; D not resolved. Trimming pared 8 bases from V and 4 bases from J, leaving 24 bases between. In germline, CDR1 is SGHRS, CDR2 YFSETQ. The CDR3 covers 16 residues. CDR3 DNA, as far as it was read: TGCGCCAGGGCCTATTCGAAAGTGGGCGAGGGCACTGAA. Translating it yields CARAYSKVGEGTE. The whole CDR3 region reads CARAYSKVGEGTEAFF. Using reference TRBV5-1 and TRBJ1-1 for the parts outside the CDR3, the full variable domain is KAGVTQTPRYLIKTRGQQVTLSCSPISGHRSVSWYQQTPGQGLQFLFEYFSETQRNKGNFPGRFSGRQFSNSRSEMNVSTLELGDSALYLCARAYSKVGEGTEAFFGQGTRLTVV.

The CDR3 is CSAVRTGGITEAFF. CDR3 bases read: TGCAGCGCCGTTAGGACAGGGGGCATAACTGAA. This sequence joins TRBV29-1 and TRBJ1-1; 11 bases fit TRBD1. The read is 3 residues too short to cover the CDR3 end, so that end is filled in from the germline J gene. The germline V gene has CDR1 SQVTM and CDR2 ANQGSEA. The V gene end was trimmed by 7 bases and the J gene end by 5 bases; junction bases not matched to a gene: 9. This CDR3 has 14 amino acids.

To note about this clone: The CDR3 goes on 3 residues after the read ends, and that part is filled in from the germline J gene. The rearrangement uses TRBV20-1 and TRBJ2-1; D remains ambiguous. Germline V CDR1 and CDR2: DFQATT, SNEGSKA (reference sequence). Between the trimmed V and J ends, which lost 7 bases and 9 bases, there was a span of 19 bases. The CDR3 totals 13 residues. The CDR3 sequence is CSVTGGDRREQFF. The sequenced CDR3 bases are TGCAGTGTTACTGGCGGAGATAGGCGTGAG.

A note on this clone: The CDR3 is cut off 3 residues early in the read; its end comes from the germline J gene. The chain carries TRBV20-1 and TRBJ2-7, with TRBD2 matching over 7 bases. The CDR3 has 13 residues. The V segment lost 0 bases and the J segment 5 bases; nucleotides outside the gene matches: 4. In germline, CDR1 is DFQATT, CDR2 SNEGSKA (reference sequence). The CDR3 spells CSARERESHEQYF. The covered CDR3 bases are TGCAGTGCTAGAGAGCGGGAGAGTCACGAG.

As concerns this clone: The CDR3 end is not reached by the read, which stops 3 residues before it; the germline J gene fills it in. The chain employs TRBV11-2 and TRBJ2-1; TRBD2 agrees at 9 bases. V lost 4 bases and J lost 9; bases outside the gene matches: 10. Germline CDR1 reads SGHAT; CDR2 reads FQNNGV. The CDR3 has 15 amino acids. The CDR3 DNA, read in part, is TGTGCCAGCAGCTCGGGGACTAGCTCTGTTTTTGAG. Translated, it gives CASSSGTSSVFE. The whole CDR3 reads CASSSGTSSVFEQFF.

Regarding this clone: The sequence runs out 3 residues before the end of the CDR3; the remainder is reconstructed from the germline J gene. The rearrangement links TRBV7-9 to TRBJ1-1; a weak D match, TRBD1 (6 bases). Trimming left V 5 bases short and J 7 bases short, with 11 bases between. This CDR3 contains 12 residues. The germline V gene encodes CDR1 SEHNR and CDR2 FQNEAQ (reference sequence). The covered CDR3 bases are TGTGCCAGCAGCCCCGGGACATTTGAA. Amino acids: CASSPGTFE. The full CDR3 protein is CASSPGTFEAFF. The full variable domain, rest sourced from reference TRBV7-9 and TRBJ1-1, is DTGVSQNPRHKITKRGQNVTFRCDPISEHNRLYWYRQTLGQGPEFLTYFQNEAQLEKSRLLSDRFSAERPKGSFSTLEIQRTEQGDSAMYLCASSPGTFEAFFGQGTRLTVV.

On this clone: The read is 3 residues too short to cover the CDR3 end, so that end is filled in from the germline J gene. The chain carries TRBV18 and TRBJ1-2; D not resolved. The CDR3 contains 14 residues. Per germline, CDR1 KGHSH and CDR2 LQKENI. The CDR3 spells CASSSSSLRNDYTF. The covered CDR3 bases are TGTGCCAGCTCATCCTCTTCACTACGCAATGAC.

A remark on this clone: The junction differs from germline at one of its ends, possibly a read error. CDR3 sequence reads: CSSIGTNEKLFF. Partial CDR3 DNA: TGTTCCAGCATCGGGACTAATGAAAAG. This sequence joins TRBV7-9 and TRBJ2-2; 7 bases match TRBD2. The CDR3 goes on 3 residues after the read ends, and that part is filled in from the germline J gene. The CDR3 spans 12 residues. Germline V CDR1 and CDR2: SEHNR, FQNEAQ (reference sequence). Using reference TRBV7-9 and TRBJ2-2 for the parts outside the CDR3, the full variable domain is DTGVSQNPRHKITKRGQNVTFRCDPISEHNRLYWYRQTLGQGPEFLTYFQNEAQLEKSRLLSDRFSAERPKGSFSTLEIQRTEQGDSAMYLCSSIGTNEKLFFGEGSRLTVL.

In regard to this clone: Coverage ceases 3 residues before the CDR3 finishes, and the germline J gene fills in the end. The chain carries TRBV5-1 and TRBJ1-5; a weak D match, TRBD1 (6 bases). The CDR3 totals 15 residues. V shed 0 bases and J shed 0 bases, with 7 bases lying between them. CDR1 and CDR2 from the germline V gene are SGHRS and YFSETQ. Partial CDR3 DNA: TGCGCCAGCAGCTTGGAGGGGGATAGCAATCAGCCC. Its protein is CASSLEGDSNQP. The whole CDR3 protein is CASSLEGDSNQPQHF.

Points on this clone: The CDR3 extends 3 residues past the end of the read, so its final part is completed from the germline J gene. The chain links TRBV12-3 or TRBV12-4 to TRBJ2-3, with 8 bases that match TRBD1. The CDR3 covers 15 residues. Trimming took 7 bases from V and 3 from J; bases not matched to a gene: 9. CDR3 bases read: TGTGCCAGCACTGAACAGGGGGAACCTACAGATACG. It specifies CASTEQGEPTDT. The complete CDR3 sequence is CASTEQGEPTDTQYF.

Regarding this clone: From the germline J gene comes the end of the CDR3, since the read stops 3 residues before it. This chain joins TRBV12-3 or TRBV12-4 and TRBJ1-6; D is uncertain. CDR3 length: 14 amino acids. The germline V and J ends were trimmed by 1 base and 5 bases, with 6 bases remaining between them. The sequenced CDR3 bases are TGTGCCAGCAGTTTAGGACAAAATAATTCACCC. Translation: CASSLGQNNSP. The whole CDR3 sequence is CASSLGQNNSPLHF.

To note about this clone: The DNA ends 3 residues before the CDR3 does, and the rest of the CDR3 is filled in from the germline J gene. The chain recombines TRBV7-9 with TRBJ1-3, with TRBD1 matching over 8 bases. Trimming took 5 bases from V and 3 from J; bases not matched to a gene: 3. CDR3 length: 14 residues. Germline lookup yields CDR1 SEHNR and CDR2 FQNEAQ (reference sequence). CDR3 sequence: CASSADRVGNTIYF. The sequenced part of the CDR3 DNA is TGTGCCAGCAGCGCGGACAGGGTTGGAAACACC.

As to this clone: The read stops 3 residues short of the end of the CDR3; the missing end is completed from the germline J gene. The chain is built from TRBV10-3 and TRBJ1-1, with D tentatively TRBD1 (6 bases). Trimming took off 8 bases at V and 3 bases at J, with 13 bases between the two ends. Looked up from germline, CDR1 is ENHRY and CDR2 is SYGVKD. The CDR3 extends over 13 amino acids. The CDR3 protein is CAIRDTEDTEAFF. The sequenced CDR3 bases are TGTGCCATCCGGGACACCGAGGACACTGAA.

As regards this clone: The read comes to an end 3 residues before the CDR3 does, leaving the germline J gene to fill in the end. The rearrangement links TRBV18 to TRBJ2-3; TRBD1 agrees at 8 bases. There are 16 residues in the CDR3. In germline, CDR1 is KGHSH, CDR2 LQKENI. The sequenced CDR3 bases are TGTGCCAGCTCACCGACAAGGGGACAGGAGAAAGAGACG. Translating gives CASSPTRGQEKET. The entire CDR3 sequence reads CASSPTRGQEKETQYF.

With respect to this clone: The read falls 3 residues short of the CDR3 end, and the missing part is taken from the germline J gene. The chain carries TRBV19 and TRBJ2-7; TRBD1 might be the D (6 bases). V gave up 6 bases and J gave up 3 bases, with 12 bases separating them. CDR3 length: 13 residues. Germline CDR1 LNHDA, CDR2 SQIVND (reference sequence). This CDR3 is CASSRDTNYEQYF. CDR3 DNA (partial): TGTGCCAGTAGCCGGGACACGAACTACGAG.

Turning to this clone: The read ends 3 residues shy of where the CDR3 ends; the end is completed using the germline J gene. The J gene is TRBJ2-5, the V gene TRBV5-1; the D is unclear. The V gene lost 4 bases and the J gene lost 2 bases, with 3 bases spanning the gap. Germline values: CDR1 SGHRS, CDR2 YFSETQ. This CDR3 is 11 amino acids long. CDR3 region: CASSLQETQYF. The CDR3 DNA, read in part, is TGCGCCAGCAGCCTACAAGAGACC.

CDR3 sequence: CSVEDFASGYGYTF. The sequenced CDR3 bases are TGCAGCGTTGAAGATTTTGCAAGCGGGTATGGC. This rearrangement joins TRBV29-1 to TRBJ1-2; no firm D call. Read sequence stops 3 residues before the CDR3 end, and the germline J gene provides the missing end. In germline, CDR1 is SQVTM, CDR2 ANQGSEA. The CDR3 runs to 14 residues. With 0 bases removed from V and 5 bases from J, the gap between germline ends came to 13 bases.

With respect to this clone: The read terminates 3 residues before the CDR3 end, so the remaining end is supplied by the germline J gene. V gene TRBV4-1 combines with J gene TRBJ2-3, with no clear D. Germline values: CDR1 MGHRA, CDR2 YSYEKL. V was cut by 0 bases and J by 1 base, with 8 bases left in between. This CDR3 is built from 15 residues. Partial CDR3 DNA: TGCGCCAGCAGCCAAGACTACCAGGGCACAGATACG. Translated, it gives CASSQDYQGTDT. The full CDR3 protein reads CASSQDYQGTDTQYF.

This clone is identified as medium-sized from frequency. The read falls 3 residues short of the CDR3 end, and the missing part is taken from the germline J gene. The rearrangement joins TRBV20-1 to TRBJ2-3, with 8 bases matching TRBD2. The CDR3 has 15 amino acids. Germline V gene sequence: CDR1 DFQATT, CDR2 SNEGSKA (reference sequence). Losses at the gene ends were 0 bases for V and 3 bases for J; bases not matched to a gene: 5. The sequenced part of the CDR3 DNA is TGCAGTGCTAGAGAGTGGCGGGGGGATACAGATACG. Translated, it gives CSAREWRGDTDT. The whole CDR3 region reads CSAREWRGDTDTQYF.

For this clone: The CDR3 end is not reached by the read, which stops 3 residues before it; the germline J gene fills it in. This chain uses TRBV18 with TRBJ1-5, with D perhaps matching TRBD1 (5 bases). V was clipped by 4 bases and J by 5 bases, with 12 bases between them. The germline gives CDR1 KGHSH, CDR2 LQKENI. CDR3 length equals 14 residues. The CDR3 loop reads CASSLNGGDQPQHF. The covered CDR3 bases are TGTGCCAGCTCACTAAATGGGGGGGATCAGCCC. The complete variable domain, with remaining parts taken from reference TRBV18 and TRBJ1-5, reads NAGVMQNPRHLVRRRGQEARLRCSPMKGHSHVYWYRQLPEEGLKFMVYLQKENIIDESGMPKERFSAEFPKEGPSILRIQQVVRGDSAAYFCASSLNGGDQPQHFGDGTRLSIL.

Details on this clone: The read is 3 residues too short to cover the CDR3 end, so that end is filled in from the germline J gene. This sequence joins TRBV2 and TRBJ1-5; D perhaps matches TRBD1 (5 bases). The V end was cut by 4 bases, the J end by 3 bases, with 10 bases between. This CDR3 is built from 14 residues. Germline V gives CDR1 SNHLY, CDR2 FYNNEI. CDR3 sequence reads: CASSVFRDNQPQHF. The CDR3 bases that were read are TGTGCCAGCAGTGTATTCAGGGACAATCAGCCC.

The CDR3 DNA, read in part, is TGCAGTGCTAAAAAGACTAGCTACGAG. It translates to CSAKKTSYE. The whole CDR3 region reads CSAKKTSYEQYF. The genes are TRBV20-1 and TRBJ2-7, with D perhaps TRBD2 (6 bases). The read comes to an end 3 residues before the CDR3 does, leaving the germline J gene to fill in the end. CDR1 and CDR2 from the germline V gene are DFQATT and SNEGSKA (reference sequence). The CDR3 totals 12 residues. V lost 4 bases and J lost 3, with 10 bases in between.

A note on this clone: The read is 3 residues too short to cover the CDR3 end, so that end is filled in from the germline J gene. The chain recombines TRBV12-3 or TRBV12-4 with TRBJ1-5; the D is unclear. The V end lost 8 bases, the J end lost 7 bases, and 18 bases lay between the germline ends. The CDR3 sequence is 14 residues long. The CDR3 is CASASGIEGQPQHF. The covered CDR3 bases are TGTGCCAGCGCATCGGGGATCGAAGGGCAGCCC.